A single T cell receptor beta chain is shown here with its context. This clonotype has only a few counts. Which antigen it targets is not known. No much larger clone is present one base from it, and per-base qualities are unavailable. Reading the germline V gene (reference sequence) gives CDR1 SEHNR and CDR2 FQNEAQ. Its CDR3 holds 16 amino acids, cysteine through phenylalanine. CDR3 DNA only is kept here, 48 bases in frame from base 1. Trimming accounts for 0 bases at V and 2 bases at J, while the number of junction bases matched to no gene is 0. Library method: 5' RACE. Sequencing instrument: Illumina HiSeq 2000. Template switching added a universal primer binding site, and the final cDNA carried a unique molecular identifier that allowed TCR cDNA molecules to be counted accurately. Specific primers in the conserved constant-segment region were used to synthesize first-strand cDNA for the TCR alpha and beta chains. Each cDNA library was double barcoded, with a SMART-Mk sample barcode plus Illumina barcodes, to control for contamination. TruSeq adapter sequences along with Illumina sample barcodes were introduced in two successive PCR steps. The TCR alpha and beta cDNA libraries were sequenced on the Illumina HiSeq platform using custom primers. From the authors' description of their analysis: MiGEC processed the raw reads to extract unique molecular identifiers, while MiXCR was used to determine the CDR3 positions. Recombination models were inferred per individual with the repgenHMM and IGoR tools using an EM algorithm. Shared clonotypes were analyzed with the tcR package in R, and sharing was normalized by the product of cloneset sizes. Out-of-frame nonproductive sequences were analyzed to study raw recombination free of thymic and clonal selection effects. TCRdb reran the public reads through fastp at Q25 and MiXCR, keeping productive beta chains. Each entry merges the rows of one CDR3 protein and shows their most common DNA and genes. The V and J calls follow TCRdb's processing rather than the paper's. This sample is represented by 250,000 to 300,000 distinct CDR3 sequences; about 8.5% of them were singletons. The ten largest clones add up to around 3% of the sample.

Every donor was a healthy Caucasian. The twin cohort consisted of three pairs of female monozygotic twins, all aged about 18 to 30 years. Positive isolation kits from Invitrogen were used to isolate the CD4+ and CD8+ T cell populations. The record originates from a study of identical twins (TCRdb year 2016). The study in broad terms: TCR alpha and beta repertoires from monozygotic twins, unrelated adults of various ages and cord blood were deep-sequenced to test whether fetal clonotypes persist. To rule out contamination, the twin experiments were replicated at different times with different library preparation protocols.

Study-wide conclusions, independent of this receptor: The excess sharing between twins in beta out-of-frame sequences was weaker because fewer shared sequences reduced the signal-to-noise ratio. Fewer insertions were carried by abundant cord blood beta clonotypes, a similar but weaker trend appeared in young adult naive repertoires, and no such trend appeared in memory repertoires. Zero-insertion analyses could be partly confounded by invariant T cells such as MAIT and iNKT, though diverse VJ usage argued against such confounding for most clonotypes. Because the same donors could not be followed over many years, the conclusions depended on cross-sectional statistical analysis. Compared with coincidental sharing between unrelated individuals, out-of-frame TCR alpha sequences shared between twins showed an excess of sequences with low generation probability. Out-of-frame TCR alpha sharing in monozygotic twins was systematically underestimated by recombination models, whereas sharing between unrelated individuals was in agreement with the recombination models.

These data were also filed under a second study, of yellow fever vaccine responses in identical twins. From that second study: According to the authors, in identical twins the way T cells responded to vaccination appeared partly convergent and partly personalized. In identical twins, the study followed T cell clones that responded to the vaccine with precision.

The sequence links TRBV7-9 to TRBJ2-6; TRBD1 lines up with 8 middle nucleotides. The sequenced sample was CD8+ T cells sorted from blood. The TCR comes from a young woman in good health. The CDR3 region has the sequence CASSLAQGAGANVLTF. Read as DNA, the sequence is TGTGCCAGCAGCTTAGCACAGGGGGCTGGGGCCAACGTCCTGACTTTC.